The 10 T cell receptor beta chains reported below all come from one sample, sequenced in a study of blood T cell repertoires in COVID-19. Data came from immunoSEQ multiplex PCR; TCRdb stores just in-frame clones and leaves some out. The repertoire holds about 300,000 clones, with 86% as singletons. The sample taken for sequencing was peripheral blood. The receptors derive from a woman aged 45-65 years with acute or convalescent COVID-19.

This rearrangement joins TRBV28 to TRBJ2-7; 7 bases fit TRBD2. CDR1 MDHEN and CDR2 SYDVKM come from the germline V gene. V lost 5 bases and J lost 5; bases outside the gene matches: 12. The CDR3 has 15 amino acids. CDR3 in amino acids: CASSRPTSPWDEQYF. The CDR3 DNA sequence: TGTGCCAGCAGTCGACCGACTAGCCCTTGGGACGAGCAGTACTTC.

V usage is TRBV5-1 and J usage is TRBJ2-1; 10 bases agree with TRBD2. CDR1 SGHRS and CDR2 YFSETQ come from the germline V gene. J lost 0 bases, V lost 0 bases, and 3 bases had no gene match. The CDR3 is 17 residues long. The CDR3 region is CASSLVPSGSSYNEQFF. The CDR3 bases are TGCGCCAGCAGCTTGGTCCCTAGCGGGAGCTCCTACAATGAGCAGTTCTTC. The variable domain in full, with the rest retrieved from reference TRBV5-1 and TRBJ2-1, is KAGVTQTPRYLIKTRGQQVTLSCSPISGHRSVSWYQQTPGQGLQFLFEYFSETQRNKGNFPGRFSGRQFSNSRSEMNVSTLELGDSALYLCASSLVPSGSSYNEQFFGPGTRLTVL.

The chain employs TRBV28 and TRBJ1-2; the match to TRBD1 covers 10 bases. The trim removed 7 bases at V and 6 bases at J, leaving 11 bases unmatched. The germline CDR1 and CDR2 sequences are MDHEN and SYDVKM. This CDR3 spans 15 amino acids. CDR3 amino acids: CASTVRGTGVDGYTF. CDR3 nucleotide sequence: TGTGCCAGCACTGTCCGTGGGACAGGGGTCGATGGCTACACCTTC.

The CDR3 region is CASSSSLGGRASSYEQYF. Here the CDR3 DNA reads TGTGCCAGCAGCTCATCCCTCGGCGGGAGGGCTAGCTCCTACGAGCAGTACTTC. The chain employs TRBV5-5 and TRBJ2-7; 9 bases agree with TRBD2. This CDR3 is built from 18 residues. V shed 3 bases, J shed 0 bases, and the junction held 13 bases outside the gene matches. Germline lookup yields CDR1 SGHKS and CDR2 YYEKEE (reference sequence).

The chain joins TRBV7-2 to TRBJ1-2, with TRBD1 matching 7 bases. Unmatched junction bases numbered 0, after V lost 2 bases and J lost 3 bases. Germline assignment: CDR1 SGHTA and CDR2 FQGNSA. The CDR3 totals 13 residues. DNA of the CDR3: TGTGCCAGCAGCTTAACAGGGGACTATGGCTACACCTTC. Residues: CASSLTGDYGYTF. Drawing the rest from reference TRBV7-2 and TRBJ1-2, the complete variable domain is GAGVSQSPSNKVTEKGKDVELRCDPISGHTALYWYRQSLGQGLEFLIYFQGNSAPDKSGLPSDRFSAERTGGSVSTLTIQRTQQEDSAVYLCASSLTGDYGYTFGSGTRLTVV.

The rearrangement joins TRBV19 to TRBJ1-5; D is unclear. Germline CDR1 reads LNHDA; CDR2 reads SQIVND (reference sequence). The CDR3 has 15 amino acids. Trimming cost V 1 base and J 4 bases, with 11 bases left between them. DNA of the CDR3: TGTGCCAGTAGTATAGGGTCAGGTTATAATCAGCCCCAGCATTTT. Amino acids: CASSIGSGYNQPQHF. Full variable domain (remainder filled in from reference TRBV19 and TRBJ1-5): DGGITQSPKYLFRKEGQNVTLSCEQNLNHDAMYWYRQDPGQGLRLIYYSQIVNDFQKGDIAEGYSVSREKKESFPLTVTSAQKNPTAFYLCASSIGSGYNQPQHFGDGTRLSIL.

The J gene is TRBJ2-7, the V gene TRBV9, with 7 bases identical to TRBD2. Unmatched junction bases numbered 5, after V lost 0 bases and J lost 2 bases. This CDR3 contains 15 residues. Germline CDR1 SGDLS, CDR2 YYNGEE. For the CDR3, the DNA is TGTGCCAGCAGCGTAGGGGCGGGAGTCGCCTACGAGCAGTACTTC. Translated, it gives CASSVGAGVAYEQYF.

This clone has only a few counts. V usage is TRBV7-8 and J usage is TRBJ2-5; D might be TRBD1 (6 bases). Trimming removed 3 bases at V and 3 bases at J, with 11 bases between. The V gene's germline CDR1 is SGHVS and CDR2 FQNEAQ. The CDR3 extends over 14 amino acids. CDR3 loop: CASSFRQAKETQYF. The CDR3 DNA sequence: TGTGCCAGCAGCTTCCGACAGGCAAAAGAGACCCAGTACTTC.

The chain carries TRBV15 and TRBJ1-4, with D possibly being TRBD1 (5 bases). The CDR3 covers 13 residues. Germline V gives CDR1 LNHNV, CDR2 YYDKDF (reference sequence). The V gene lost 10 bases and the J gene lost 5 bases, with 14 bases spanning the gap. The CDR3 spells CAMARGLNEKLFF. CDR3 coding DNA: TGTGCCATGGCAAGGGGTCTGAATGAAAAACTGTTTTTT.

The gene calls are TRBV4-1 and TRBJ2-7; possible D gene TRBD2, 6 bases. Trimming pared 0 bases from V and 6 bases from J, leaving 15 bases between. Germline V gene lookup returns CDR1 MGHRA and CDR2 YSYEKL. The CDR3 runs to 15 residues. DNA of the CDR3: TGCGCCAGCAGCCAAGATTACCGACTAGAGGGCGAGCAGTACTTC. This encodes CASSQDYRLEGEQYF.